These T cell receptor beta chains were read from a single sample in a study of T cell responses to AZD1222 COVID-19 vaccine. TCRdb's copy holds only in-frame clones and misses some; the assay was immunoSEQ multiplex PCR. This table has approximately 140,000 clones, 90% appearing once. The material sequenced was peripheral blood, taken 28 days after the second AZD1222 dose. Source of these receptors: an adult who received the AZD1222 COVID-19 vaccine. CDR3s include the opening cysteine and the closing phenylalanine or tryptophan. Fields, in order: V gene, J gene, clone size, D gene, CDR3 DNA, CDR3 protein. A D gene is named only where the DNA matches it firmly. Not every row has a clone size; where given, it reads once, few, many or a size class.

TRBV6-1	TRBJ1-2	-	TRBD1	TGTGCCAGCAGTGAGGCAGGGGGCTACTATGGCTACACCTTC	CASSEAGGYYGYTF
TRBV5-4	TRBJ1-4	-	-	TGTGCCAGCAGCTTGGAGTACAGTCGAGCCCCAACTAATGAAAAACTGTTTTTT	CASSLEYSRAPTNEKLFF
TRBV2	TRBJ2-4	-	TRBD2	TGTGCCAGCAGTATTAGCGGGATGGGCAAAAACATTCAGTACTTC	CASSISGMGKNIQYF
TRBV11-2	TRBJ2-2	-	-	TGTGCCAGCAGCTTTGGCGTAGTTGGCGGGGAGCTGTTTTTT	CASSFGVVGGELFF
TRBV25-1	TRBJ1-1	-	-	TGTGCCAGCAGTGAATCTAGGAGGGCTTTCTTT	CASSESRRAFF
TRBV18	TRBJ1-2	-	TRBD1	TGTGCCAGCTCACCACCGGGACAGGGCTTTGAGGGCTACACCTTC	CASSPPGQGFEGYTF
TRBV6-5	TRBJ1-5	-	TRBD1	TGTGCCAGCAGTACAGGGGGCGTCAGCAATCAGCCCCAGCATTTT	CASSTGGVSNQPQHF
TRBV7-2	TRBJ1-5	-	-	TGTGCCAGCAGTCCCCGGATCACCCAGCCCCAGCATTTT	CASSPRITQPQHF
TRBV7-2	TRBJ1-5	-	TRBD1	TGTGCCAGCAGCTTATCCCTCCGGACAGGGGGCAATCAGCCCCAGCATTTT	CASSLSLRTGGNQPQHF
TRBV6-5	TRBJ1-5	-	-	TGTGCCAGCAGTATGGGAAGCAATCAGCCCCAGCATTTT	CASSMGSNQPQHF
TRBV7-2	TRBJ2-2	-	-	TGTGCCAGCAGCTTTAACGGGAGACTAACCGGGGAGCTGTTTTTT	CASSFNGRLTGELFF
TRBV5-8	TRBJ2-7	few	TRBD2	TGTGCCAGCAGCTTGGAGCTAGCGGGAGGACTAAACGAGCAGTACTTC	CASSLELAGGLNEQYF
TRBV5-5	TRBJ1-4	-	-	TGTGCCAGCAGCTTGGCGGCAGGGGCCAAGAATGAAAAACTGTTTTTT	CASSLAAGAKNEKLFF
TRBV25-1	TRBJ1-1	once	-	TGTGCCAGCAGTAGAATCGGAGAGGGTACTGAAGCTTTCTTT	CASSRIGEGTEAFF
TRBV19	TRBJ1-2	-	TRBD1	TGTGCCACTCTCCCCCGGCGGGACAGGGGTTTTCCGCTTGGCTACACCTTC	CATLPRRDRGFPLGYTF
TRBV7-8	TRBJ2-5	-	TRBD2	TGTGCCAGCAGCCCCCGACTAGCGGAGTACCAAGAGACCCAGTACTTC	CASSPRLAEYQETQYF